A selection of T cell receptor beta chains follows, all from one sample in a study of cytomegalovirus exposure and HLA in healthy donors. Only in-frame clones appear in the TCRdb table, and some are missing; sequencing was by immunoSEQ multiplex PCR. The repertoire has 150,000 or so clones, around 88% of them found once; the top ten carry nearly 2%. The material sequenced was PBMCs. The receptors originated from a woman aged 18-35 years in good health and CMV-seronegative. Both conserved end residues are part of each CDR3. D genes are given only for firm matches. A clone size is listed for some rows: how often the clone was seen (once, few, many), or a class if it is expanded.

v_call: TRBV30
j_call: TRBJ1-6
clone_size: -
d_call: -
cdr3_aa: CAWRPPPGIGYSPLHF
cdr3_nt: TGTGCCTGGAGGCCCCCTCCCGGGATAGGATATTCACCCCTCCACTTT

v_call: TRBV11-3
j_call: TRBJ2-1
clone_size: -
d_call: -
cdr3_aa: CASSSRAMAGLYNEQFF
cdr3_nt: TGTGCCAGCAGCTCTAGGGCGATGGCGGGACTCTACAATGAGCAGTTCTTC

v_call: TRBV7-2
j_call: TRBJ2-7
clone_size: -
d_call: -
cdr3_aa: CASSSQASSYEQYF
cdr3_nt: TGTGCCAGCAGCTCCCAGGCCAGCTCCTACGAGCAGTACTTC

v_call: TRBV5-1
j_call: TRBJ2-3
clone_size: -
d_call: TRBD1
cdr3_aa: CASSPRDRGRPDTQYF
cdr3_nt: TGCGCCAGCAGCCCGAGGGACAGGGGGCGACCAGATACGCAGTATTTT

v_call: TRBV19
j_call: TRBJ1-1
clone_size: -
d_call: -
cdr3_aa: CASSKQANTEAFF
cdr3_nt: TGTGCCAGTAGTAAACAGGCTAACACTGAAGCTTTCTTT

v_call: TRBV28
j_call: TRBJ2-1
clone_size: -
d_call: -
cdr3_aa: CASSLTGADEQFF
cdr3_nt: TGTGCCAGCAGTTTGACGGGAGCCGATGAGCAGTTCTTC

v_call: TRBV11-2
j_call: TRBJ2-3
clone_size: -
d_call: -
cdr3_aa: CASSLDRGAGGADTQYF
cdr3_nt: TGTGCCAGCAGCTTAGATCGAGGCGCCGGGGGAGCAGATACGCAGTATTTT

v_call: TRBV28
j_call: TRBJ1-2
clone_size: -
d_call: TRBD1
cdr3_aa: CASSLKGQGQKGYTF
cdr3_nt: TGTGCCAGCAGTTTAAAGGGACAGGGCCAGAAGGGCTACACCTTC

v_call: TRBV28
j_call: TRBJ2-7
clone_size: once
d_call: TRBD1
cdr3_aa: CASTLSPDRSYEQYF
cdr3_nt: TGTGCCAGCACCCTATCCCCGGACAGGTCCTACGAGCAGTACTTC

v_call: TRBV7-3
j_call: TRBJ2-1
clone_size: -
d_call: TRBD2
cdr3_aa: CASSLSSGIYNEQFF
cdr3_nt: TGTGCCAGCAGCTTGAGTAGCGGGATTTACAATGAGCAGTTCTTC

v_call: TRBV18
j_call: TRBJ1-4
clone_size: -
d_call: -
cdr3_aa: CASSLSEQGKLFF
cdr3_nt: TGTGCCAGCTCACTAAGCGAACAGGGAAAACTGTTTTTT

v_call: TRBV5-1
j_call: TRBJ1-2
clone_size: -
d_call: TRBD1
cdr3_aa: CASSPPDREGYGYTF
cdr3_nt: TGCGCCAGCAGCCCTCCGGACAGGGAGGGGTATGGCTACACCTTC

v_call: TRBV10-3
j_call: TRBJ1-1
clone_size: -
d_call: TRBD1
cdr3_aa: CAAQGRNTEAFF
cdr3_nt: TGTGCCGCACAGGGGCGGAACACTGAAGCTTTCTTT

v_call: TRBV18
j_call: TRBJ1-1
clone_size: -
d_call: TRBD1
cdr3_aa: CASSLGQGPNTEAFF
cdr3_nt: TGTGCCAGCTCACTGGGACAGGGACCGAACACTGAAGCTTTCTTT

v_call: TRBV6-1
j_call: TRBJ2-2
clone_size: few
d_call: -
cdr3_aa: CASSASPNTGELFF
cdr3_nt: TGTGCCAGCAGTGCGAGCCCTAACACCGGGGAGCTGTTTTTT

v_call: TRBV7-9
j_call: TRBJ1-3
clone_size: once
d_call: TRBD1
cdr3_aa: CASSSTGGGSGNTIYF
cdr3_nt: TGTGCCAGCAGCTCGACAGGGGGGGGATCTGGAAACACCATATATTTT

v_call: TRBV7-8
j_call: TRBJ2-3
clone_size: -
d_call: TRBD2
cdr3_aa: CASSWGRGGRPKLYSTDTQYF
cdr3_nt: TGTGCCAGCAGCTGGGGTCGGGGAGGGAGACCGAAACTATATAGCACAGATACGCAGTATTTT

v_call: TRBV28
j_call: TRBJ2-7
clone_size: -
d_call: TRBD2
cdr3_aa: CASSRPWTSGAYEQYF
cdr3_nt: TGTGCCAGCAGTCGCCCGTGGACTAGCGGGGCCTACGAGCAGTACTTC

v_call: TRBV19
j_call: TRBJ2-6
clone_size: -
d_call: -
cdr3_aa: CASRDGGSGANVLTF
cdr3_nt: TGTGCCAGTAGAGACGGGGGTTCTGGGGCCAACGTCCTGACTTTC

v_call: TRBV28
j_call: TRBJ1-1
clone_size: -
d_call: -
cdr3_aa: CASTPQGRAEAFF
cdr3_nt: TGTGCCAGCACTCCTCAGGGGCGGGCTGAAGCTTTCTTT

v_call: TRBV7-6
j_call: TRBJ2-3
clone_size: -
d_call: TRBD2
cdr3_aa: CASSRLLAGGEDTQYF
cdr3_nt: TGTGCCAGCAGCCGACTTTTAGCGGGGGGGGAAGATACGCAGTATTTT

v_call: TRBV2
j_call: TRBJ2-1
clone_size: once
d_call: -
cdr3_aa: CASKQESSYNEQFF
cdr3_nt: TGTGCCAGCAAACAGGAAAGCTCCTACAATGAGCAGTTCTTC

v_call: TRBV5-1
j_call: TRBJ2-3
clone_size: -
d_call: TRBD1
cdr3_aa: CASCRDSSTDTQYF
cdr3_nt: TGCGCCAGCTGCCGGGACAGCAGCACAGATACGCAGTATTTT

v_call: TRBV14
j_call: TRBJ2-2
clone_size: -
d_call: -
cdr3_aa: CASSQGPSGGGFTGELFF
cdr3_nt: TGTGCCAGCAGCCAAGGACCCAGTGGGGGCGGGTTCACCGGGGAGCTGTTTTTT

v_call: TRBV28
j_call: TRBJ2-4
clone_size: few
d_call: -
cdr3_aa: CASSTFRGLGNIQYF
cdr3_nt: TGTGCCAGCAGCACCTTCCGGGGGTTAGGAAACATTCAGTACTTC

v_call: TRBV29-1
j_call: TRBJ2-7
clone_size: -
d_call: TRBD2
cdr3_aa: CSVEVTSGTYEQYF
cdr3_nt: TGCAGCGTTGAGGTGACTAGCGGGACCTACGAGCAGTACTTC

v_call: TRBV6-5
j_call: TRBJ1-4
clone_size: few
d_call: -
cdr3_aa: CASSYRTGSANEKLFF
cdr3_nt: TGTGCCAGCAGTTACCGAACAGGGTCAGCTAATGAAAAACTGTTTTTT

v_call: TRBV23-1
j_call: TRBJ1-1
clone_size: -
d_call: TRBD1
cdr3_aa: CASSQMGQNTETFF
cdr3_nt: TGCGCCAGCAGTCAAATGGGACAGAACACTGAAACTTTCTTT

v_call: TRBV27
j_call: TRBJ2-5
clone_size: -
d_call: TRBD1
cdr3_aa: CASSFLTGPQYF
cdr3_nt: TGTGCCAGCAGTTTCTTGACAGGGCCCCAGTACTTC

v_call: TRBV5-1
j_call: TRBJ1-1
clone_size: -
d_call: TRBD1
cdr3_aa: CASSLQGDMNTEAFF
cdr3_nt: TGCGCCAGCAGCTTACAGGGGGATATGAACACTGAAGCTTTCTTT

v_call: TRBV2
j_call: TRBJ2-1
clone_size: -
d_call: -
cdr3_aa: CASSTFARNEQFF
cdr3_nt: TGTGCCAGCAGTACCTTTGCCAGGAATGAGCAGTTCTTC

v_call: TRBV2
j_call: TRBJ2-3
clone_size: -
d_call: -
cdr3_aa: CASSSLSGLGADTQYF
cdr3_nt: TGTGCCAGCAGTAGTTTGTCAGGGTTAGGGGCAGATACGCAGTATTTT

v_call: TRBV18
j_call: TRBJ2-3
clone_size: -
d_call: -
cdr3_aa: CASSDLSDTQYF
cdr3_nt: TGTGCCAGCTCAGACTTATCAGATACGCAGTATTTT

v_call: TRBV19
j_call: TRBJ1-4
clone_size: once
d_call: -
cdr3_aa: CASSTETGSNEKLFF
cdr3_nt: TGTGCCAGTAGTACCGAGACAGGTAGTAATGAAAAACTGTTTTTT

v_call: TRBV6-5
j_call: TRBJ1-1
clone_size: few
d_call: TRBD1
cdr3_aa: CASSYDRGNAEAFF
cdr3_nt: TGTGCCAGCAGTTACGACAGGGGGAACGCTGAAGCTTTCTTT

v_call: TRBV21-1
j_call: TRBJ2-1
clone_size: -
d_call: -
cdr3_aa: CASSKESASRDRYNEQFF
cdr3_nt: TGTGCCAGCAGCAAAGAATCAGCCAGCCGGGACAGATACAATGAGCAGTTCTTC

v_call: TRBV6-5
j_call: TRBJ2-3
clone_size: -
d_call: -
cdr3_aa: CASTQGFSTDTQYF
cdr3_nt: TGTGCCAGCACCCAGGGGTTTAGCACAGATACGCAGTATTTT

v_call: TRBV28
j_call: TRBJ1-1
clone_size: -
d_call: TRBD1
cdr3_aa: CASSPGTGKAEAFF
cdr3_nt: TGTGCCAGCAGTCCCGGGACAGGGAAGGCTGAAGCTTTCTTT

v_call: TRBV27
j_call: TRBJ1-1
clone_size: -
d_call: -
cdr3_aa: CASSTRGSPDGAFF
cdr3_nt: TGTGCCAGCTCCACGCGGGGCAGCCCTGATGGAGCTTTCTTT

v_call: TRBV27
j_call: TRBJ1-6
clone_size: -
d_call: -
cdr3_aa: CASSRHGNNSPLHF
cdr3_nt: TGTGCCAGCAGTCGACACGGAAATAATTCACCCCTCCACTTT

v_call: TRBV19
j_call: TRBJ2-5
clone_size: -
d_call: TRBD2
cdr3_aa: CASSISGLAEKETQYF
cdr3_nt: TGTGCCAGTAGTATCTCGGGACTAGCGGAAAAAGAGACCCAGTACTTC

v_call: TRBV27
j_call: TRBJ1-5
clone_size: -
d_call: -
cdr3_aa: CANPQSGHFSNQPQHF
cdr3_nt: TGTGCCAACCCTCAATCGGGACACTTTAGCAATCAGCCCCAGCATTTT

v_call: TRBV5-5
j_call: TRBJ2-1
clone_size: -
d_call: -
cdr3_aa: CASSTGTPYNEQFF
cdr3_nt: TGTGCCAGCAGCACAGGGACCCCCTACAATGAGCAGTTCTTC

v_call: TRBV10-3
j_call: TRBJ1-2
clone_size: -
d_call: -
cdr3_aa: CAISSGTPNYGYTF
cdr3_nt: TGTGCCATCAGTTCCGGGACACCTAACTATGGCTACACCTTC

v_call: TRBV19
j_call: TRBJ2-2
clone_size: -
d_call: TRBD2
cdr3_aa: CASSIPSGSTGELFF
cdr3_nt: TGTGCCAGTAGTATCCCTAGCGGGAGTACCGGGGAGCTGTTTTTT

v_call: TRBV5-1
j_call: TRBJ1-5
clone_size: -
d_call: -
cdr3_aa: CASSFGSNQPQHF
cdr3_nt: TGCGCCAGCAGCTTCGGGTCCAATCAGCCCCAGCATTTT

v_call: TRBV19
j_call: TRBJ1-1
clone_size: -
d_call: -
cdr3_aa: CASSIRQMNTEAFF
cdr3_nt: TGTGCCAGTAGTATCAGACAGATGAACACTGAAGCTTTCTTT

v_call: TRBV6-1
j_call: TRBJ1-2
clone_size: -
d_call: TRBD1
cdr3_aa: CASSEGDSHGYTF
cdr3_nt: TGTGCCAGCAGTGAAGGGGACAGTCACGGCTACACCTTC

v_call: TRBV28
j_call: TRBJ2-7
clone_size: -
d_call: TRBD2
cdr3_aa: CASSWGGSEQYF
cdr3_nt: TGTGCCAGCAGTTGGGGGGGGAGCGAGCAGTACTTC

v_call: TRBV6-1
j_call: TRBJ1-1
clone_size: -
d_call: -
cdr3_aa: CASLNPGGREAFF
cdr3_nt: TGTGCCAGCCTAAACCCGGGGGGACGGGAAGCTTTCTTT

v_call: TRBV19
j_call: TRBJ2-3
clone_size: -
d_call: -
cdr3_aa: CASSIRADTQYF
cdr3_nt: TGTGCCAGTAGTATCCGCGCAGATACGCAGTATTTT

v_call: TRBV9
j_call: TRBJ2-1
clone_size: -
d_call: TRBD2
cdr3_aa: CASSVSLAGAAGNEQFF
cdr3_nt: TGTGCCAGCAGCGTTAGCCTAGCGGGGGCCGCGGGGAATGAGCAGTTCTTC